Listed below are T cell receptor beta chains from one sample, sequenced in a study of blood T cell repertoires in COVID-19. The method was immunoSEQ multiplex PCR; TCRdb's version includes in-frame clones alone and lacks a portion of them. The profile shows 200,000 or so clones, less than 85% of them singletons. The material sequenced was PBMCs or T cells enriched from blood (not recorded which). Receptor source: a man aged 60 to 69 who had recovered from COVID-19. CDR3s include the opening cysteine and the closing phenylalanine or tryptophan. A D gene is named only where the DNA matches it firmly. Clone size is not always given. Where it is, it says once, few, many or a class for expanded clones.

D gene	V gene	clone size	J gene	CDR3 protein	CDR3 DNA
TRBD1	TRBV2	NA	TRBJ2-7	CASRGGQVGYEQYF	TGTGCCAGCAGGGGGGGACAGGTAGGATACGAGCAGTACTTC
NA	TRBV10-3	NA	TRBJ1-5	CAISEVWGRGNQPQHF	TGTGCCATCAGTGAGGTATGGGGGAGGGGCAATCAGCCCCAGCATTTT
NA	TRBV6-5	NA	TRBJ1-1	CASSQTGLGIGEAFF	TGTGCCAGCAGCCAAACAGGGTTAGGTATTGGTGAAGCTTTCTTT
NA	TRBV2	NA	TRBJ1-3	CASSGGISPGNTIYF	TGTGCCAGCAGCGGAGGGATTTCCCCTGGAAACACCATATATTTT
TRBD1	TRBV5-1	NA	TRBJ1-4	CASSLGQGTEKLFF	TGCGCCAGCAGCTTGGGACAGGGGACCGAAAAACTGTTTTTT
TRBD2	TRBV19	NA	TRBJ2-5	CASSTGTSGGAQETQYF	TGTGCCAGTAGTACCGGGACTAGCGGGGGGGCCCAAGAGACCCAGTACTTC
TRBD2	TRBV5-1	NA	TRBJ2-3	CASSILLAAKIDTQYF	TGCGCCAGCAGCATCTTACTAGCGGCCAAAATAGATACGCAGTATTTT
NA	TRBV24-1	NA	TRBJ1-1	CATSDPTGDETEAFF	TGTGCCACCAGTGACCCGACAGGAGACGAAACTGAAGCTTTCTTT
NA	TRBV7-3	NA	TRBJ1-1	CASSLWAGKGTEAFF	TGTGCCAGCAGCTTATGGGCAGGGAAAGGAACTGAAGCTTTCTTT
NA	TRBV5-8	NA	TRBJ1-1	CASSLADGEVTEAFF	TGTGCCAGCAGCCTGGCTGATGGGGAGGTCACTGAAGCTTTCTTT
NA	TRBV11-3	NA	TRBJ2-2	CASSLDRQGGTGELFF	TGTGCCAGCAGCTTAGATAGACAGGGAGGCACCGGGGAGCTGTTTTTT
NA	TRBV19	NA	TRBJ1-5	CASNIGRGVGNQPQHF	TGTGCCAGTAACATCGGCAGGGGAGTGGGCAATCAGCCCCAGCATTTT
NA	TRBV11-1	NA	TRBJ2-7	CASSRQERFSPLNVF	TGTGCCAGCAGCCGCCAAGAGAGGTTTTCCCCTCTTAACGTCTTC
TRBD1	TRBV11-1	NA	TRBJ2-3	CASSSRDRGVDTQYF	TGTGCCAGCAGTTCCCGGGACAGGGGTGTAGATACGCAGTATTTT
NA	TRBV24-1	NA	TRBJ2-5	CATSDYTRRGETQYF	TGTGCCACCAGTGATTACACGAGGAGGGGAGAGACCCAGTACTTC
TRBD1	TRBV7-2	once	TRBJ2-2	CASSLSGGPNTGELFF	TGTGCCAGCAGCTTATCAGGGGGCCCGAACACCGGGGAGCTGTTTTTT
TRBD1	TRBV24-1	NA	TRBJ2-2	CATSDRDRANTGELFF	TGTGCCACCAGTGATCGCGACAGGGCGAACACCGGGGAGCTGTTTTTT
NA	TRBV20-1	NA	TRBJ2-5	CSASGGGSETQYF	TGCAGTGCTAGTGGGGGGGGCAGTGAGACCCAGTACTTC
TRBD1	TRBV7-8	NA	TRBJ1-1	CASSLVGTGPDTEAFF	TGTGCCAGCAGCTTAGTGGGGACAGGGCCGGACACTGAAGCTTTCTTT
TRBD2	TRBV6-5	NA	TRBJ2-5	CASQRGNQETQYF	TGTGCCAGCCAGCGGGGGAATCAAGAGACCCAGTACTTC
TRBD1	TRBV7-9	NA	TRBJ2-5	CASSPTTGILDQYF	TGTGCCAGCAGCCCTACGACAGGGATCCTGGACCAGTACTTC
TRBD1	TRBV5-1	NA	TRBJ1-4	CASRRTGGEKLFF	TGCGCCAGCAGACGGACAGGGGGGGAAAAACTGTTTTTT
NA	TRBV5-4	NA	TRBJ2-7	CASSGQEGIYEQYF	TGTGCCAGCAGCGGACAGGAGGGGATTTACGAGCAGTACTTC
NA	TRBV6-5	NA	TRBJ1-1	CASSPTEGNTEAFF	TGTGCCAGCAGTCCTACGGAGGGCAACACTGAAGCTTTCTTT
NA	TRBV7-2	NA	TRBJ1-1	CASSLVGQGNTEAFF	TGTGCCAGCAGCTTAGTAGGCCAGGGGAACACTGAAGCTTTCTTT
NA	TRBV21-1	NA	TRBJ1-2	CASSKVPDRADGYTF	TGTGCCAGCAGCAAGGTTCCAGACAGGGCTGATGGCTACACCTTC
NA	TRBV18	once	TRBJ2-5	CASSPLADSQETQYF	TGTGCCAGCTCACCATTGGCAGACTCCCAAGAGACCCAGTACTTC
NA	TRBV5-6	NA	TRBJ2-7	CASSLPSRGASYEQYF	TGTGCCAGCAGCTTGCCCTCCCGGGGGGCCTCCTACGAGCAGTACTTC
NA	TRBV3-1/TRBV3-2	NA	TRBJ1-1	CASSQGGAVEAFF	TGTGCCAGCAGCCAAGGGGGCGCGGTTGAAGCTTTCTTT
NA	TRBV11-3	NA	TRBJ1-1	CASSRFGGTEAFF	TGTGCCAGCAGCCGATTCGGGGGGACTGAAGCTTTCTTT
TRBD1	TRBV18	few	TRBJ1-6	CASSDRDSYSPLHF	TGTGCCAGCTCAGACCGGGACAGCTATTCACCCCTCCACTTT
TRBD1	TRBV29-1	NA	TRBJ1-4	CSGGDSFNKKLFF	TGCAGCGGGGGGGACAGCTTCAATAAAAAACTGTTTTTT
TRBD1	TRBV15	NA	TRBJ2-7	CATSRGSSNRGIHEQYF	TGTGCCACCAGCAGAGGCTCTTCAAACAGGGGGATCCACGAGCAGTACTTC
TRBD1	TRBV12-3/TRBV12-4	once	TRBJ1-2	CASSTQGAYGYTF	TGTGCCAGCAGCACTCAGGGGGCCTATGGCTACACCTTC
NA	TRBV11-2	NA	TRBJ2-1	CASSLGEKEQFF	TGTGCCAGCAGCTTAGGGGAGAAGGAGCAGTTCTTC
NA	TRBV5-1	NA	TRBJ1-1	CASSLGAPNTEAFF	TGCGCCAGCAGCTTGGGCGCACCTAACACTGAAGCTTTCTTT
TRBD1	TRBV12-5	NA	TRBJ1-1	CASGLANKDRVKAFF	TGTGCTAGTGGTTTGGCCAATAAGGACAGGGTGAAAGCTTTCTTT
TRBD1	TRBV12-5	NA	TRBJ1-1	CASGGTVMNTEAFF	TGTGCTAGTGGGGGGACAGTTATGAACACTGAAGCTTTCTTT
NA	TRBV9	NA	TRBJ1-3	CASSVEPGASGNTIYF	TGTGCCAGCAGCGTAGAACCAGGGGCCTCTGGAAACACCATATATTTT
NA	TRBV15	once	TRBJ2-1	CATSRDRGALVNEQFF	TGTGCCACCAGCAGAGATCGGGGGGCTTTGGTCAATGAGCAGTTCTTC